These 19 T cell receptor beta chains came from one sample sequenced in a study of shared clonotypes between healthy human individuals. Measured with immunoSEQ multiplex PCR; TCRdb has only the in-frame clones, and not every one. The data show roughly 530,000 clones, around 96% seen once. Material for sequencing was naive CD4+ T cells sorted from blood. Subset in this sample: CD45RA+ positively selected. These receptors originate from a woman in her twenties or thirties in good health.

The chain carries TRBV2 and TRBJ1-4; perhaps TRBD1 as D (6 bases). This CDR3 has 14 amino acids. The V and J ends lost 11 bases and 3 bases respectively, with 16 bases between them. Germline CDR1 is SNHLY and CDR2 is FYNNEI. CDR3: CAVLEGGPNEKLFF. Written as DNA, the CDR3 is TGTGCCGTCCTAGAAGGGGGGCCTAATGAAAAACTGTTTTTT.

This sequence joins TRBV27 and TRBJ2-1; 7 bases are shared with TRBD1. Germline V gene sequence: CDR1 MNHEY, CDR2 SMNVEV (reference sequence). The trim removed 1 base at V and 6 bases at J, leaving 9 bases unmatched. The CDR3 is 16 residues long. CDR3 region: CASSLYGQVQVNEQFF. CDR3 nucleotides: TGTGCCAGCAGTTTATATGGACAGGTACAGGTCAATGAGCAGTTCTTC.

This clone was detected a few times. V is TRBV18 and J is TRBJ1-1; D not certain. Germline V CDR1 and CDR2: KGHSH, LQKENI. This CDR3 contains 13 residues. V was trimmed by 6 bases and J by 0 bases, leaving 8 bases between them. This chain's CDR3 is CASSSGMNTEAFF. The CDR3 region has the DNA TGTGCCAGCTCCTCAGGCATGAACACTGAAGCTTTCTTT.

This chain links TRBV6-1 with TRBJ2-1; no clear D gene. The CDR3 runs to 14 residues. V gave up 3 bases and J gave up 8 bases, with 14 bases separating them. Germline V CDR1 and CDR2: MNHNS, SASEGT. CDR3 sequence: CASSELVESHEQFF. For the CDR3, the DNA is TGTGCCAGCAGTGAGTTGGTTGAGAGCCATGAGCAGTTCTTC.

V usage is TRBV2 and J usage is TRBJ1-1; perhaps TRBD1 as D (6 bases). Germline CDR1 SNHLY, CDR2 FYNNEI. With 4 bases removed from V and 3 bases from J, the gap between germline ends came to 15 bases. CDR3 length: 15 residues. CDR3 bases: TGTGCCAGCAGTGCTCTAGGGGGTTTGGACACTGAAGCTTTCTTT. Translated: CASSALGGLDTEAFF.

V is TRBV7-2 and J is TRBJ1-2; a possible D gene is TRBD1 (6 bases). Germline V CDR1 and CDR2: SGHTA, FQGNSA. Trimming pared 5 bases from V and 4 bases from J, leaving 17 bases between. The CDR3 runs to 15 residues. The CDR3 DNA reads as TGTGCCAGCAGCCAACAAACAGGGTTTAGCTATGGCTACACCTTC. Protein: CASSQQTGFSYGYTF.

The chain is built from TRBV7-8 and TRBJ1-2; D gene ambiguous. The CDR3 contains 14 residues. Germline V lookup: CDR1 SGHVS, CDR2 FQNEAQ. The V gene lost 0 bases and the J gene lost 8 bases, with 13 bases spanning the gap. CDR3 region: CASSLALQPTGYTF. The DNA for the CDR3 is TGTGCCAGCAGCTTAGCTTTACAGCCAACGGGCTACACCTTC.

The chain combines TRBV6-6 with TRBJ1-2; D gene unclear. The germline V and J ends were trimmed by 3 bases and 4 bases, with 12 bases remaining between them. Germline V gene sequence: CDR1 MNHNY, CDR2 SVGAGI (reference sequence). This CDR3 has 14 residues. The CDR3: CASSYLSAAYGYTF. The CDR3 nucleotides are TGTGCCAGCAGTTATTTGTCGGCCGCCTATGGCTACACCTTC.

Comment on this clone: An end of the junction does not agree with germline; a read error may underlie this. The chain joins TRBV6-4 to TRBJ1-1; D gene unclear. The CDR3 sequence is 13 residues long. Germline CDR1 MRHNA, CDR2 SNTAGT. In DNA, the CDR3 is TGTGCCAGCAGTGCCCAGGTTCACACTGGAGCTTTCTTT. It yields the protein CASSAQVHTGAFF.

This clone was observed a handful of times. The chain carries TRBV27 and TRBJ1-5; no definite D call. CDR1 and CDR2 from the germline V gene are MNHEY and SMNVEV (reference sequence). V lost 3 bases, J lost 3 bases, and 12 bases lay in between. The CDR3 runs to 15 residues. CDR3 region: CASSLGWGINQPQHF. CDR3 DNA: TGTGCCAGCAGTTTGGGGTGGGGAATCAATCAGCCCCAGCATTTT.

This chain links TRBV6-5 with TRBJ2-2, with D perhaps matching TRBD1 (6 bases). This CDR3 region has 14 residues. V gave up 6 bases and J gave up 4 bases, with 12 bases separating them. CDR1 MNHEY and CDR2 SVGAGI come from the germline V gene. CDR3 DNA: TGTGCCAGCAGGCGACAGGCGGGCACCGGGGAGCTGTTTTTT. Translating gives CASRRQAGTGELFF.

The V call is TRBV18, the J call TRBJ2-2, with D unclear. This CDR3 is 16 amino acids long. V was trimmed by 2 bases and J by 4 bases, leaving 14 bases between them. Looked up from germline, CDR1 is KGHSH and CDR2 is LQKENI. The CDR3 here is CASSPSGHILTGELFF. The CDR3 nucleotides read TGTGCCAGCTCACCATCAGGCCATATTCTCACCGGGGAGCTGTTTTTT.

The chain recombines TRBV7-9 with TRBJ2-7, with no clear D. The CDR3 sequence is 14 residues long. V gave up 7 bases and J gave up 2 bases, with 15 bases separating them. Germline V gene lookup returns CDR1 SEHNR and CDR2 FQNEAQ (reference sequence). The CDR3 region has the DNA TGTGCCAGCATCCCGGACGGAAAACCCTACGAGCAGTACTTC. It encodes CASIPDGKPYEQYF.

The CDR3 is CASSLGLPPPSYEQYF. For the CDR3, the DNA is TGCGCCAGCAGCTTGGGACTACCCCCTCCGTCCTACGAGCAGTACTTC. The rearrangement joins TRBV5-1 to TRBJ2-7; D is perhaps TRBD2 (5 bases). The CDR3 extends over 16 amino acids. Germline V gives CDR1 SGHRS, CDR2 YFSETQ. The V end was cut by 0 bases, the J end by 1 base, with 14 bases between.

The CDR3, as DNA: TGTGCCAGCAGCTTCCAGGGGGCTGGTGAAAAACTGTTTTTT. Protein sequence: CASSFQGAGEKLFF. The chain couples TRBV7-9 to TRBJ1-4; 8 bases are a match to TRBD1. The CDR3 covers 14 residues. J was trimmed by 7 bases and V by 3 bases; bases with no gene match: 4. In germline, CDR1 is SEHNR, CDR2 FQNEAQ (reference sequence).

The chain couples TRBV7-6 to TRBJ2-3; 11 positions match TRBD2. V dropped 9 bases and J dropped 6; count of bases not matched to a gene: 17. Germline V lookup: CDR1 SGHVS, CDR2 FNYEAQ. The CDR3 length is 17 residues. The CDR3 sequence is CASKRAPVAGGSDTQYF. In DNA form, the CDR3 reads TGTGCCAGTAAACGCGCCCCAGTAGCGGGAGGGAGTGATACGCAGTATTTT. The full variable domain, its missing parts supplied by reference TRBV7-6 and TRBJ2-3, is GAGVSQSPRYKVTKRGQDVALRCDPISGHVSLYWYRQALGQGPEFLTYFNYEAQQDKSGLPNDRFSAERPEGSISTLTIQRTEQRDSAMYRCASKRAPVAGGSDTQYFGPGTRLTVL.

This chain joins TRBV28 and TRBJ2-5; TRBD1 aligns across 8 bases. Losses at the gene ends were 6 bases for V and 5 bases for J; bases not matched to a gene: 17. Germline values: CDR1 MDHEN, CDR2 SYDVKM. The CDR3 sequence is 17 residues long. This CDR3 is CASSPSRQGSKGETQYF. The CDR3 coding sequence is TGTGCCAGCAGCCCATCGAGACAGGGGAGTAAGGGGGAGACCCAGTACTTC.

V is TRBV6-6 and J is TRBJ2-5; 8 bases are shared with TRBD2. In germline, CDR1 is MNHNY, CDR2 SVGAGI (reference sequence). J lost 5 bases, V lost 8 bases, and 10 bases had no gene match. This CDR3 is 14 amino acids long. Here the CDR3 reads CASRSGTTLETQYF. The DNA for the CDR3 is TGTGCCAGCCGTAGCGGGACAACATTGGAGACCCAGTACTTC.

The chain employs TRBV5-4 and TRBJ2-1; D tentatively reads TRBD1 or TRBD2 (5 bases each). The CDR3 length is 18 residues. Germline values: CDR1 SGHNT, CDR2 YYREEE (reference sequence). V was shortened by 3 bases and J by 7 bases, with 26 bases between the two germline ends. This chain's CDR3 is CASSSLGVGTRLPNEQFF. In DNA form, the CDR3 reads TGTGCCAGCAGCTCTCTCGGGGTGGGGACCAGACTGCCAAATGAGCAGTTCTTC. Variable domain in full (rest from reference TRBV5-4 and TRBJ2-1): ETGVTQSPTHLIKTRGQQVTLRCSSQSGHNTVSWYQQALGQGPQFIFQYYREEENGRGNFPPRFSGLQFPNYSSELNVNALELDDSALYLCASSSLGVGTRLPNEQFFGPGTRLTVL.